The 25 T cell receptor beta chains below all came from one sample that was sequenced in a study of cytomegalovirus exposure and HLA in healthy donors. Primers included in the PCR were 60 Vbeta and 13 Jbeta primers. Clones were read by immunoSEQ multiplex PCR, and TCRdb kept only the in-frame ones, dropping some. The sample yields approximately 180,000 clones, roughly 80% seen once. Sequencing was performed on PBMCs. These TCRs come from a woman aged 18-35 years in good health and CMV-seropositive.

The rearrangement uses TRBV5-8 and TRBJ2-1; D possibly corresponds to TRBD2 (6 bases). Germline CDR1 is SGHTS and CDR2 is YDEGEE. The CDR3 is 15 amino acids. Trimming left V 2 bases short and J 3 bases short, with 12 bases between. CDR3 in amino acids: CASSFVREVYNEQFF. The CDR3 nucleotides are TGTGCCAGCAGCTTCGTCAGGGAGGTCTACAATGAGCAGTTCTTC.

The V and J genes are TRBV28 and TRBJ1-5; no definite D call. V was shortened by 7 bases and J by 0 bases, with 19 bases between the two germline ends. The CDR3 extends over 17 amino acids. Germline V gene data show CDR1 as MDHEN and CDR2 as SYDVKM. CDR3 DNA sequence: TGTGCCAGCACGGGATTGGTAGAAACCTATAGCAATCAGCCCCAGCATTTT. It encodes CASTGLVETYSNQPQHF.

V is TRBV14 and J is TRBJ1-6, with a possible D match to TRBD1 (5 bases). CDR1 and CDR2 (germline): SGHDN, FVKESK. The CDR3 extends over 13 amino acids. Trimming took off 4 bases at V and 10 bases at J, with 11 bases between the two ends. CDR3 region: CASSRQEGSPLHF. As DNA, the CDR3 is TGTGCCAGCAGCCGCCAGGAGGGGTCACCCCTCCACTTT.

The chain uses TRBV4-3 and TRBJ2-2; 16 nucleotides agree with TRBD2. The CDR3 runs 21 residues. The J segment lost 2 bases and the V segment lost 4 bases, leaving 13 bases of the junction unmatched. Germline V gives CDR1 LGHNA, CDR2 YSLEER. DNA of the CDR3: TGCGCCAGCAGCCGTGCCCCCGCCGGGACTAGCGGGGGGGTAAACACCGGGGAGCTGTTTTTT. Its translation is CASSRAPAGTSGGVNTGELFF.

The rearrangement links TRBV7-6 to TRBJ2-3; perhaps TRBD2 as D (5 bases). CDR3 size: 14 residues. Germline values: CDR1 SGHVS, CDR2 FNYEAQ. V lost 5 bases, J lost 2 bases, and 11 bases lay in between. Here the CDR3 reads CASSQRRYTDTQYF. CDR3 nucleotides: TGTGCCAGCAGCCAGCGGCGGTACACAGATACGCAGTATTTT.

This rearrangement joins TRBV5-6 to TRBJ1-2, with TRBD1 identical over 8 bases. CDR1 and CDR2 (germline): SGHDT, YYEEEE. The V and J ends lost 5 bases and 6 bases, in that order; junction bases with no gene match: 12. This CDR3 spans 15 amino acids. The CDR3 spells CASRDTGGRADGYTF. DNA for the CDR3: TGTGCCAGCAGGGATACAGGGGGAAGGGCGGATGGCTACACCTTC.

The V call is TRBV5-1, the J call TRBJ2-2; D is possibly TRBD2 (5 bases). This CDR3 has 16 residues. Trimming stripped 6 bases from V and 4 bases from J, with 19 bases between. The germline V gene encodes CDR1 SGHRS and CDR2 YFSETQ. The CDR3 DNA reads TGCGCCAGCACCCCAGGAGGAGAGGGCGGCACCGGGGAGCTGTTTTTT. It yields the protein CASTPGGEGGTGELFF.

This rearrangement joins TRBV2 to TRBJ1-2; D perhaps matches TRBD1 (5 bases). Trimming pared 8 bases from V and 4 bases from J, leaving 14 bases between. The CDR3 runs to 13 residues. The germline V gene encodes CDR1 SNHLY and CDR2 FYNNEI. The CDR3 DNA follows: TGTGCCAGCCGGAGGGGTTTAGGCTATGGCTACACCTTC. Translating it yields CASRRGLGYGYTF.

This clone was detected a few times. The rearrangement uses TRBV19 and TRBJ1-1; D call uncertain. The ends were cut back, 3 bases at V and 3 bases at J, with 8 bases in the middle. The germline CDR1 and CDR2 sequences are LNHDA and SQIVND (reference sequence). This CDR3 is built from 13 residues. The CDR3: CASSINGDTEAFF. CDR3 nucleotide sequence: TGTGCCAGTAGTATCAACGGGGACACTGAAGCTTTCTTT.

V gene TRBV9 combines with J gene TRBJ2-3; a weak D match, TRBD2 (5 bases). The CDR3 sequence is 14 residues long. Trimming removed 7 bases from V and 4 bases from J, with 16 bases in between. CDR1 and CDR2 (germline): SGDLS, YYNGEE. The DNA for the CDR3 is TGTGCCAGCGCGGCTCTGGTTAGCGCAGATACGCAGTATTTT. Translation: CASAALVSADTQYF.

The CDR3 sequence is CASSKVRTETNYGYTF. Written as DNA, the CDR3 is TGTGCCAGCAGCAAAGTAAGGACAGAAACTAACTATGGCTACACCTTC. The chain has TRBV21-1 and TRBJ1-2; the tabulated D call, TRBD1, remains unverified against the DNA. TRBV21-1 is a documented pseudogene. This CDR3 is built from 16 residues.

CDR3 amino acids: CASSRGGTGVAEQFF. The CDR3, as DNA: TGCGCCAGCAGCCGGGGCGGGACAGGGGTGGCTGAGCAGTTCTTC. The V call is TRBV5-1, the J call TRBJ2-1; 10 bases line up with TRBD1. This CDR3 has 15 amino acids. After removal of 4 bases from V and 9 bases from J, the junction contained 10 bases not matched to a gene. From germline, CDR1 is SGHRS and CDR2 YFSETQ.

This clone appeared a few times. The chain combines TRBV30 with TRBJ1-6, with D possibly matching TRBD1 (5 bases). Germline V gene data show CDR1 as GTSNPN and CDR2 as SVGIG (reference sequence). The CDR3 has 14 amino acids. Trimming took 5 bases from V and 8 from J, leaving 16 bases between them. The CDR3 region is CAWQTRLGDSPLHF. In DNA form, the CDR3 reads TGTGCCTGGCAGACACGTTTAGGGGATTCACCCCTCCACTTT.

The chain uses TRBV19 and TRBJ2-3; 8 bases agree with TRBD1. Losses at the gene ends were 9 bases for V and 5 bases for J; bases not matched to a gene: 4. Germline V gene sequence: CDR1 LNHDA, CDR2 SQIVND (reference sequence). This CDR3 has 12 residues. CDR3 region: CASGTGGDTQYF. As DNA, the CDR3 is TGTGCCAGCGGGACAGGAGGAGATACGCAGTATTTT.

The chain employs TRBV19 and TRBJ1-1; D is possibly TRBD1 (6 bases). Germline V lookup: CDR1 LNHDA, CDR2 SQIVND (reference sequence). The CDR3 extends over 14 amino acids. Trimming pared 6 bases from V and 4 bases from J, leaving 15 bases between. The CDR3 protein is CASSSTGSGTEAFF. The CDR3 nucleotides read TGTGCCAGTAGCTCCACAGGGTCGGGCACTGAAGCTTTCTTT. Full variable domain (outside the CDR3, taken from reference TRBV19 and TRBJ1-1): DGGITQSPKYLFRKEGQNVTLSCEQNLNHDAMYWYRQDPGQGLRLIYYSQIVNDFQKGDIAEGYSVSREKKESFPLTVTSAQKNPTAFYLCASSSTGSGTEAFFGQGTRLTVV.

The chain has TRBV5-1 and TRBJ2-5, with TRBD1 matching over 7 bases. V lost 3 bases, J lost 2 bases, and 4 bases stayed unmatched. The CDR3 runs 14 residues. Germline V lookup: CDR1 SGHRS, CDR2 YFSETQ. The CDR3 loop reads CASSSGTVQETQYF. The CDR3 nucleotides read TGCGCCAGCAGCTCTGGGACAGTACAAGAGACCCAGTACTTC.

This clone has just one count. V usage is TRBV28 and J usage is TRBJ2-5, with D maybe TRBD2 (5 bases). With 9 bases removed from V and 2 bases from J, the gap between germline ends came to 13 bases. The CDR3 covers 13 residues. Germline V gene sequence: CDR1 MDHEN, CDR2 SYDVKM. This CDR3 is CARPRVRQETQYF. In nucleotides, the CDR3 is TGTGCCAGGCCGAGGGTTCGGCAAGAGACCCAGTACTTC.

The rearrangement links TRBV19 to TRBJ2-2; 7 nucleotides align to TRBD1. This CDR3 comprises 14 residues. Unmatched junction bases numbered 4, after V lost 3 bases and J lost 6 bases. CDR1 and CDR2 from the germline V gene are LNHDA and SQIVND (reference sequence). CDR3 DNA: TGTGCCAGTAGTATCTTGACAGGGTCCGGGGAGCTGTTTTTT. Its protein is CASSILTGSGELFF.

The chain recombines TRBV28 with TRBJ2-5, with TRBD2 as a possible D gene (6 bases). CDR3 length: 15 residues. CDR1 MDHEN and CDR2 SYDVKM come from the germline V gene. V was shortened by 8 bases and J by 2 bases, with 18 bases between the two germline ends. CDR3 coding DNA: TGTGCCAGCCTCGGGACTCTAGACAAACAAGAGACCCAGTACTTC. The encoded protein is CASLGTLDKQETQYF.

This clone has a single count. V gene TRBV7-2 combines with J gene TRBJ2-7; 8 positions agree with TRBD1. V lost 5 bases, J lost 3 bases, and 18 bases stayed unmatched. This CDR3 comprises 18 residues. Per the germline V gene, CDR1 is SGHTA and CDR2 is FQGNSA. This CDR3 is CASSPWGALPGQDYEQYF. The CDR3 DNA is TGTGCCAGCAGCCCGTGGGGGGCACTACCGGGACAGGACTACGAGCAGTACTTC.

This clone was picked up one time. The V and J genes are TRBV6-6 and TRBJ1-4; unclear D gene. The V gene lost 5 bases and the J gene lost 5 bases, with 15 bases spanning the gap. The germline V gene encodes CDR1 MNHNY and CDR2 SVGAGI (reference sequence). The CDR3 spans 15 residues. The CDR3: CASSPLEGSNEKLFF. The CDR3, as DNA: TGTGCCAGCAGTCCCCTTGAGGGCTCGAATGAAAAACTGTTTTTT.

V gene TRBV5-1 combines with J gene TRBJ1-1; D call uncertain. The V gene's germline CDR1 is SGHRS and CDR2 YFSETQ. Between the trimmed V and J ends, which lost 2 bases and 5 bases, there was a span of 10 bases. This CDR3 has 13 amino acids. The CDR3: CASSLQGRTEAFF. In DNA, the CDR3 is TGCGCCAGCAGCTTACAAGGGAGGACTGAAGCTTTCTTT.

This clone has only a few counts. The V gene is TRBV2, the J gene TRBJ2-1, with TRBD1 identical over 8 bases. Germline V lookup: CDR1 SNHLY, CDR2 FYNNEI. The length of the CDR3 is 16 residues. V was pared by 6 bases and J by 9 bases, with 16 bases of the junction left unmatched. The CDR3 spells CASSYSSQGAKAEQFF. The DNA of the CDR3 is TGTGCCAGCAGCTATTCGTCGCAGGGGGCCAAGGCTGAGCAGTTCTTC.

The count of this clone is one. CDR3 nucleotides: TGTGCCAGTAGTTTCCGGACAGGGCCTTTCTTT. It encodes CASSFRTGPFF. The chain employs TRBV19 and TRBJ1-1; 8 bases are shared with TRBD1. Germline V gene lookup returns CDR1 LNHDA and CDR2 SQIVND (reference sequence). With V trimmed by 5 bases and J by 12 bases, 5 bases remained unmatched. The CDR3 has 11 amino acids. The full variable domain, with the rest looked up from reference TRBV19 and TRBJ1-1, is DGGITQSPKYLFRKEGQNVTLSCEQNLNHDAMYWYRQDPGQGLRLIYYSQIVNDFQKGDIAEGYSVSREKKESFPLTVTSAQKNPTAFYLCASSFRTGPFFGQGTRLTVV.

As to this clone: The germline gene is not matched at one end of the junction; a read error may be the cause. The chain links TRBV7-9 to TRBJ1-2, with D tentatively TRBD1 (5 bases). CDR3 length: 16 residues. CDR1 and CDR2 from the germline V gene are SEHNR and FQNEAQ (reference sequence). Here the CDR3 reads CSSSLSTETVNYGYTF. The CDR3 DNA sequence: TGTTCCAGCAGCTTATCCACCGAGACAGTCAACTATGGCTACACCTTC. The full variable domain, with the rest looked up from reference TRBV7-9 and TRBJ1-2, is DTGVSQNPRHKITKRGQNVTFRCDPISEHNRLYWYRQTLGQGPEFLTYFQNEAQLEKSRLLSDRFSAERPKGSFSTLEIQRTEQGDSAMYLCSSSLSTETVNYGYTFGSGTRLTVV.